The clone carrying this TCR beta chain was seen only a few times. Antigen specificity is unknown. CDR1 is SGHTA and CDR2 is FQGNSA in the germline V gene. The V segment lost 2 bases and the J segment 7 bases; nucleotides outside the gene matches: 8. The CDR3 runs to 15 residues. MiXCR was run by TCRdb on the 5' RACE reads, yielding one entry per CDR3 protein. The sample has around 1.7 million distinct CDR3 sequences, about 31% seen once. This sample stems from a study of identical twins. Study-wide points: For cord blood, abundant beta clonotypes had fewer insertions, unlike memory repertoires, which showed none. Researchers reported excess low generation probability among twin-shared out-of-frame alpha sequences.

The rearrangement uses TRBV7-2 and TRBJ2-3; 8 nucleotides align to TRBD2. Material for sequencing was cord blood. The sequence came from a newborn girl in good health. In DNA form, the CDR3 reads TGTGCCAGCAGCTTATCCCGGGGGGGCGTGAATACGCAGTATTTT. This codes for CASSLSRGGVNTQYF. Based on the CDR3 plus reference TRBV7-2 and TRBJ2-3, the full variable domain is GAGVSQSPSNKVTEKGKDVELRCDPISGHTALYWYRQSLGQGLEFLIYFQGNSAPDKSGLPSDRFSAERTGGSVSTLTIQRTQQEDSAVYLCASSLSRGGVNTQYFGPGTRLTVL.